This entry lists 19 T cell receptor beta chains sequenced from one sample in a study of T cell responses to AZD1222 COVID-19 vaccine. TCRdb keeps only in-frame clones here, not all; method: immunoSEQ multiplex PCR. The sample lists 150,000 to 200,000 clones, 90% to 95% occurring once. The specimen comprised peripheral blood, sampled 28 days after the second AZD1222 dose. The receptors were sampled from an adult who received the AZD1222 COVID-19 vaccine.

This clone turned up a few times. V usage is TRBV6-5 and J usage is TRBJ2-7; TRBD1 is a possible D gene (5 bases). V was cut by 2 bases and J by 4 bases, with 12 bases left in between. Germline V gives CDR1 MNHEY, CDR2 SVGAGI. The CDR3 has 14 amino acids. The DNA for the CDR3 is TGTGCCAGCAGTTACACATGGGGCTCATACGAGCAGTACTTC. Protein product: CASSYTWGSYEQYF.

The gene calls are TRBV6-1 and TRBJ2-3; 10 bases align to TRBD2. Germline lookup yields CDR1 MNHNS and CDR2 SASEGT. Trimming removed 0 bases from V and 6 bases from J; junction bases left unmatched: 6. The CDR3 is made up of 16 amino acids. The CDR3: CASSEALRAGGDTQYF. The CDR3 DNA reads as TGTGCCAGCAGTGAAGCGCTTCGAGCGGGAGGGGATACGCAGTATTTT.

In its sample, this clone was seen once. The genes are TRBV30 and TRBJ2-1; D unclear. This CDR3 has 11 residues. Germline CDR1 is GTSNPN and CDR2 is SVGIG (reference sequence). Trimming stripped 0 bases from V and 10 bases from J, with 7 bases between. The CDR3 is CAWSVPREQFF. Written as DNA, the CDR3 is TGTGCCTGGAGTGTACCTCGGGAGCAGTTCTTC. The complete variable domain, with remaining parts taken from reference TRBV30 and TRBJ2-1, reads SQTIHQWPATLVQPVGSPLSLECTVEGTSNPNLYWYRQAAGRGLQLLFYSVGIGQISSEVPQNLSASRPQDRQFILSSKKLLLSDSGFYLCAWSVPREQFFGPGTRLTVL.

The chain employs TRBV7-9 and TRBJ2-1; 7 bases match TRBD2. Trimming at V came to 10 bases and at J to 4 bases, leaving 10 bases not matched to a gene. The CDR3 totals 14 residues. Germline-derived CDR1 and CDR2 are SEHNR and FQNEAQ (reference sequence). CDR3 nucleotide sequence: TGTGCCACCTCATACGAGCGGGAATACAATGAGCAGTTCTTC. It translates to CATSYEREYNEQFF.

The V gene is TRBV18, the J gene TRBJ1-3, with a weak D call TRBD1 (5 bases). Germline CDR1 KGHSH, CDR2 LQKENI. The V end was cut by 2 bases, the J end by 4 bases, with 12 bases between. This CDR3 comprises 15 residues. CDR3 sequence reads: CASSPSSGSGNTIYF. The CDR3 DNA follows: TGTGCCAGCTCACCATCCTCAGGGAGCGGAAACACCATATATTTT.

This rearrangement joins TRBV25-1 to TRBJ2-3; 8 positions match TRBD1. Losses at the gene ends were 3 bases for V and 2 bases for J; bases not matched to a gene: 1. The germline V gene encodes CDR1 MGHDK and CDR2 SYGVNS. The CDR3 is made up of 14 amino acids. The chain's CDR3 is CASSETGATDTQYF. In nucleotides, the CDR3 is TGTGCCAGCAGTGAGACAGGGGCCACAGATACGCAGTATTTT. Combining the CDR3 with reference TRBV25-1 and TRBJ2-3 gives the whole variable domain EADIYQTPRYLVIGTGKKITLECSQTMGHDKMYWYQQDPGMELHLIHYSYGVNSTEKGDLSSESTVSRIRTEHFPLTLESARPSHTSQYLCASSETGATDTQYFGPGTRLTVL.

The rearrangement links TRBV12-5 to TRBJ2-5; 14 bases agree with TRBD2. Germline V lookup: CDR1 LGHNT, CDR2 FRNRAP. CDR3 length: 16 residues. V gave up 5 bases and J gave up 5 bases; unmatched junction bases: 7. The CDR3: CASGPGLAGARETQYF. As DNA, the CDR3 is TGTGCTAGTGGTCCGGGACTAGCGGGAGCCCGGGAGACCCAGTACTTC. Filled out from reference TRBV12-5 and TRBJ2-5, the complete variable domain reads DARVTQTPRHKVTEMGQEVTMRCQPILGHNTVFWYRQTMMQGLELLAYFRNRAPLDDSGMPKDRFSAEMPDATLATLKIQPSEPRDSAVYFCASGPGLAGARETQYFGPGTRLLVL.

This chain connects TRBV6-5 to TRBJ1-1; TRBD1 agrees at 8 bases. Germline CDR1 is MNHEY and CDR2 is SVGAGI. The V segment lost 2 bases and the J segment 2 bases; nucleotides outside the gene matches: 4. The CDR3 has 15 residues. The CDR3: CASSYNRGLNTEAFF. Here the CDR3 DNA reads TGTGCCAGCAGTTACAACAGGGGGTTAAACACTGAAGCTTTCTTT.

The rearrangement links TRBV12-3 or TRBV12-4 to TRBJ1-5; tentative D call: TRBD1 (6 bases). The V end was cut by 5 bases, the J end by 4 bases, with 6 bases between. This CDR3 comprises 12 residues. The CDR3 bases are TGTGCCAGCAGTACAGGGAATCAGCCCCAGCATTTT. Translating gives CASSTGNQPQHF.

The chain links TRBV2 to TRBJ2-5; D perhaps matches TRBD2 (6 bases). The CDR3 runs to 13 residues. Germline CDR1 and CDR2: SNHLY and FYNNEI. V lost 9 bases and J lost 2, with 13 bases in between. The CDR3 loop reads CASTPRGQETQYF. For the CDR3, the DNA is TGTGCCAGTACGCCCCGGGGGCAAGAGACCCAGTACTTC.

The V call is TRBV28, the J call TRBJ1-5; D is unresolved. CDR3 length equals 16 residues. Trimming pared 6 bases from V and 0 bases from J, leaving 15 bases between. Germline CDR1 reads MDHEN; CDR2 reads SYDVKM. The DNA for the CDR3 is TGTGCCAGCAGACTACCGGGCCATTATAGCAATCAGCCCCAGCATTTT. It encodes CASRLPGHYSNQPQHF.

The rearrangement joins TRBV12-3 or TRBV12-4 to TRBJ2-1; D unresolved. CDR3 length: 12 residues. V was clipped by 6 bases and J by 9 bases, with 12 bases between them. The CDR3 nucleotides are TGTGCCAGCAGCTACTCCGGCAGTGAGCAGTTCTTC. It specifies CASSYSGSEQFF.

The chain recombines TRBV7-9 with TRBJ1-4; 9 bases match TRBD1. The CDR3 spans 15 residues. CDR1 and CDR2 (germline): SEHNR, FQNEAQ (reference sequence). The J segment lost 6 bases and the V segment lost 8 bases, leaving 10 bases of the junction unmatched. Written as DNA, the CDR3 is TGTGCCAGCGATACAGGGGGCGGGCGTCATGAAAAACTGTTTTTT. This translates into CASDTGGGRHEKLFF.

The chain couples TRBV27 to TRBJ2-1, with 13 bases aligning to TRBD2. The CDR3 contains 20 residues. The V segment lost 1 base and the J segment 5 bases; nucleotides outside the gene matches: 14. Germline CDR1 and CDR2: MNHEY and SMNVEV (reference sequence). The CDR3 here is CASSLWAGRGLAGVDNEQFF. In nucleotides, the CDR3 is TGTGCCAGCAGTTTATGGGCCGGACGTGGACTAGCGGGAGTCGACAATGAGCAGTTCTTC.

The chain is built from TRBV2 and TRBJ2-5, with 9 nucleotides matching TRBD2. V dropped 8 bases and J dropped 3; count of bases not matched to a gene: 7. The length of the CDR3 is 14 residues. The germline V gene encodes CDR1 SNHLY and CDR2 FYNNEI. CDR3 bases: TGTGCCAGCCGAAGCGGGAGGTTAGAAGAGACCCAGTACTTC. Encoded protein: CASRSGRLEETQYF.

This chain uses TRBV2 with TRBJ2-1; D ambiguous. The CDR3 sequence is 10 residues long. Germline CDR1 SNHLY, CDR2 FYNNEI. Trimming pared 7 bases from V and 12 bases from J, leaving 10 bases between. Here the CDR3 DNA reads TGTGCCAGCATCAGTTCGAGGCAGTTCTTC. Translated: CASISSRQFF.

The chain carries TRBV19 and TRBJ2-1, with 12 bases matching TRBD2. This CDR3 comprises 17 residues. Germline lookup yields CDR1 LNHDA and CDR2 SQIVND (reference sequence). With V trimmed by 4 bases and J by 4 bases, 8 bases remained unmatched. CDR3 loop: CASSRSASGRAYNEQFF. The CDR3 DNA reads TGTGCCAGTAGTAGGTCTGCTAGCGGGAGGGCATACAATGAGCAGTTCTTC.

The chain recombines TRBV4-2 with TRBJ2-7, with 7 positions matching TRBD2. The CDR3 totals 18 residues. J was trimmed by 0 bases and V by 0 bases; bases with no gene match: 11. In germline, CDR1 is LGHNA, CDR2 YNFKEQ. CDR3 residues: CASSQDPSLAWSSYEQYF. CDR3 DNA: TGTGCCAGCAGCCAAGACCCGTCACTAGCGTGGAGCTCCTACGAGCAGTACTTC.

The chain combines TRBV7-9 with TRBJ1-4; 8 nucleotides align to TRBD1. With 5 bases clipped from V and 6 bases from J, the junction kept 11 bases outside the gene matches. This CDR3 is 16 amino acids long. Germline loops: CDR1 SEHNR, CDR2 FQNEAQ (reference sequence). The CDR3 bases are TGTGCCAGCAGCCGTCCGTCAGGGGGCGTAGATGAAAAACTGTTTTTT. Its translation: CASSRPSGGVDEKLFF. The full variable domain, in which reference TRBV7-9 and TRBJ1-4 provide the parts outside the CDR3, is DTGVSQNPRHKITKRGQNVTFRCDPISEHNRLYWYRQTLGQGPEFLTYFQNEAQLEKSRLLSDRFSAERPKGSFSTLEIQRTEQGDSAMYLCASSRPSGGVDEKLFFGSGTQLSVL.